This T cell receptor beta chain is from a study of blood T cell repertoires in COVID-19. On the study more broadly: Donors in the United States, Italy and Spain gave samples during acute or convalescent COVID-19. Sample material is recorded as cDNA or gDNA derived from T cells, B-cell-depleted T cells, or PBMCs.

From germline, CDR1 is MDHEN and CDR2 SYDVKM. The CDR3 is made up of 15 amino acids. With 7 bases removed from V and 2 bases from J, the gap between germline ends came to 18 bases. In the original analysis: From reference gene primer amplification, estimates of nucleated cell counts were derived. Data came from immunoSEQ multiplex PCR; TCRdb stores just in-frame clones and leaves some out. That table supplies the V and J calls and clone size; D and trimming were determined from the DNA. The table records approximately 360,000 clones, around 92% of them present only once. The V gene is TRBV28, the J gene TRBJ2-7; D is possibly TRBD1 (6 bases). This sequence was found in a man between 35 and 55 years old with acute or convalescent COVID-19. Sequenced input: peripheral blood. The CDR3 DNA follows: TGTGCCAGCATCCCCGGACAGAATTTTGCCTACGAGCAGTACTTC. This sequence encodes CASIPGQNFAYEQYF.